A single sample gave rise to the 21 T cell receptor beta chains below, sequenced in a study of naive and memory T cell subsets. General study points: Naive repertoires, especially CD8, held a few larger clonotypes, possibly memory cells re-expressing CD45RA.

Their recognized antigens are unknown. An equimolar mix of two oligonucleotides served as the beta constant-region primer for TRBC1 and TRBC2. Nested alpha and beta constant-region primers with the SP2 primer drove four PCR rounds on ligated cDNA. In TCRdb, the UMI-ligation and nested PCR reads were re-called with MiXCR into one record per CDR3 protein. The sample lists 99,000 or so distinct CDR3 sequences; 13% to 15% were seen once. Source material: naive CD8+ T cells from blood. These receptors originate from a human donor in good health.

The genes are TRBV7-8 and TRBJ1-5; no reliable D call. CDR3 length: 15 amino acids. Germline assignment: CDR1 SGHVS and CDR2 FQNEAQ. The V and J ends lost 2 bases and 3 bases respectively, with 11 bases between them. CDR3 sequence reads: CASSLIVSANQPQHF. The CDR3 coding sequence is TGTGCCAGCAGCTTAATTGTCTCGGCCAATCAGCCCCAGCATTTT.

The rearrangement links TRBV3-1 to TRBJ2-7; TRBD2 matches at 11 bases. With 5 bases clipped from V and 4 bases from J, the junction kept 7 bases outside the gene matches. Germline CDR1 is LGHDT and CDR2 is YNNKEL (reference sequence). This CDR3 region has 15 residues. For the CDR3, the DNA is TGTGCCAGCAGCTACCGACTAGCGGGAATATACGAGCAGTACTTC. Translating it yields CASSYRLAGIYEQYF.

This clonotype was recorded a few times. V is TRBV7-7 and J is TRBJ1-1; D remains ambiguous. Trimming took 1 base from V and 6 from J, leaving 9 bases between them. This CDR3 has 13 amino acids. CDR1 is SSHAT, CDR2 FNYEAQ, per germline (reference sequence). Here the CDR3 reads CASSLGEGSEAFF. The CDR3 DNA reads as TGTGCCAGCAGCTTAGGGGAAGGTTCTGAAGCTTTCTTT.

The chain combines TRBV7-3 with TRBJ2-3; 14 positions agree with TRBD2. CDR3 length equals 17 residues. The germline V gene encodes CDR1 SGHTA and CDR2 FQGTGA. V lost 2 bases and J lost 3; bases outside the gene matches: 4. As DNA, the CDR3 is TGTGCCAGCAGCTTAGGGGGGACTAGCGGGAGTACAGATACGCAGTATTTT. Amino acids: CASSLGGTSGSTDTQYF. Based on the CDR3 plus reference TRBV7-3 and TRBJ2-3, the full variable domain is GAGVSQTPSNKVTEKGKYVELRCDPISGHTALYWYRQSLGQGPEFLIYFQGTGAADDSGLPNDRFFAVRPEGSVSTLKIQRTERGDSAVYLCASSLGGTSGSTDTQYFGPGTRLTVL.

This clonotype showed up just a few times. The rearrangement joins TRBV29-1 to TRBJ2-7; 9 bases fit TRBD1. The CDR3 is 17 residues long. The germline gives CDR1 SQVTM, CDR2 ANQGSEA. The V and J ends lost 0 bases and 0 bases, in that order; junction bases with no gene match: 9. CDR3 in amino acids: CSVEEVGGQGSSYEQYF. The CDR3, as DNA: TGCAGCGTTGAAGAGGTGGGTGGACAGGGGAGCTCCTACGAGCAGTACTTC.

In this sample, this clonotype turned up many times. The genes are TRBV20-1 and TRBJ2-7, with D tentatively TRBD2 (5 bases). Germline V CDR1 and CDR2: DFQATT, SNEGSKA (reference sequence). Trimming left V 6 bases short and J 3 bases short, with 9 bases between. CDR3 length equals 11 residues. CDR3 bases: TGCAGTGCCGCGGAGGTCTACGAGCAGTACTTC. It translates to CSAAEVYEQYF.

The chain combines TRBV3-1 with TRBJ1-6; 8 positions match TRBD1. This CDR3 has 18 amino acids. Trimming took 3 bases from V and 5 from J; bases not matched to a gene: 12. CDR1 is LGHDT and CDR2 is YNNKEL in the germline V gene (reference sequence). The CDR3 DNA reads as TGTGCCAGCAGCCATCTTCACCGGGACAGGTCTGATAATTCACCCCTCCACTTT. Amino acids: CASSHLHRDRSDNSPLHF.

The sample holds many counts of this clonotype. The chain combines TRBV14 with TRBJ2-1; no clear D gene. There are 15 residues in the CDR3. Trimming took off 0 bases at V and 5 bases at J, with 11 bases between the two ends. The V gene's germline CDR1 is SGHDN and CDR2 FVKESK. The chain's CDR3 is CASSQEKEWHNEQFF. DNA for the CDR3: TGTGCCAGCAGCCAAGAAAAGGAGTGGCACAATGAGCAGTTCTTC.

The V gene is TRBV27, the J gene TRBJ2-1; 7 bases align to TRBD2. J was trimmed by 4 bases and V by 3 bases; bases with no gene match: 18. The CDR3 loop spans 19 amino acids. Germline V gene data show CDR1 as MNHEY and CDR2 as SMNVEV (reference sequence). This CDR3 is CASSFGKAGLGLFYNEQFF. Here the CDR3 DNA reads TGTGCCAGCAGTTTTGGGAAAGCGGGACTTGGGTTATTTTACAATGAGCAGTTCTTC.

J is TRBJ2-1 and V is TRBV4-2; TRBD2 matches at 9 bases. The CDR3 covers 17 residues. From germline, CDR1 is LGHNA and CDR2 YNFKEQ. V was pared by 1 base and J by 4 bases, with 8 bases of the junction left unmatched. The CDR3 is CASSQVFSGSSYNEQFF. The DNA for the CDR3 is TGTGCCAGCAGCCAAGTCTTTAGCGGGAGCAGTTACAATGAGCAGTTCTTC.

The genes are TRBV7-8 and TRBJ2-1, with 14 positions matching TRBD2. The ends lost 1 base at V and 7 bases at J; junction bases unmatched: 9. The CDR3 sequence is 18 residues long. From germline, CDR1 is SGHVS and CDR2 FQNEAQ. CDR3 in DNA: TGTGCCAGCAGCTTAGAGACTAGCGGGAGGGCCCTCTCAAATGAGCAGTTCTTC. Amino acids: CASSLETSGRALSNEQFF. Drawing the rest from reference TRBV7-8 and TRBJ2-1, the complete variable domain is GAGVSQSPRYKVAKRGQDVALRCDPISGHVSLFWYQQALGQGPEFLTYFQNEAQLDKSGLPSDRFFAERPEGSVSTLKIQRTQQEDSAVYLCASSLETSGRALSNEQFFGPGTRLTVL.

This clonotype has only a few counts. The chain is built from TRBV7-9 and TRBJ2-1, with 7 positions matching TRBD2. This CDR3 is 17 amino acids long. V lost 5 bases, J lost 0 bases, and 10 bases stayed unmatched. CDR1 and CDR2 from the germline V gene are SEHNR and FQNEAQ (reference sequence). CDR3 in amino acids: CASSPGNRDYSYNEQFF. The CDR3 region has the DNA TGTGCCAGCAGCCCTGGGAACCGGGACTACTCCTACAATGAGCAGTTCTTC.

This clonotype was counted many times. The chain recombines TRBV3-1 with TRBJ2-7; 8 bases fit TRBD2. The CDR3 runs 14 residues. V was clipped by 3 bases and J by 3 bases; unmatched bases: 4. Germline V gives CDR1 LGHDT, CDR2 YNNKEL (reference sequence). This chain's CDR3 is CASSHPGGGYEQYF. DNA of the CDR3: TGTGCCAGCAGCCACCCCGGGGGGGGCTACGAGCAGTACTTC.

This rearrangement joins TRBV6-2 or TRBV6-3 to TRBJ2-3; tentative D call: TRBD1 (5 bases). The germline CDR1 and CDR2 sequences are MNHEY and SVGEGT. V was cut by 0 bases and J by 1 base, with 14 bases left in between. The CDR3 runs 17 residues. The CDR3 sequence is CASSYSTAGKRTDTQYF. In DNA form, the CDR3 reads TGTGCCAGCAGTTACTCGACCGCAGGGAAGCGCACAGATACGCAGTATTTT.

The chain is built from TRBV11-3 and TRBJ2-2; no reliable D call. Germline CDR1 SGHNT, CDR2 YENEEA. CDR3 length: 14 residues. The V end lost 7 bases, the J end lost 7 bases, and 16 bases lay between the germline ends. The CDR3 region is CASTAEDEDGELFF. The CDR3 DNA reads as TGTGCCAGCACGGCGGAAGACGAGGACGGGGAGCTGTTTTTT.

This clonotype was counted only a few times. The rearrangement links TRBV4-2 to TRBJ1-2, with unresolved D. Germline V gives CDR1 LGHNA, CDR2 YNFKEQ. The CDR3 consists of 16 residues. The V end was cut by 0 bases, the J end by 5 bases, with 16 bases between. The CDR3, as DNA: TGTGCCAGCAGCCAAGAAGTCGACATCCTGGGTTATGGCTACACCTTC. Protein product: CASSQEVDILGYGYTF.

This clonotype was found a few times. The gene calls are TRBV7-9 and TRBJ2-1; 8 nucleotides match TRBD1. The V gene end was trimmed by 5 bases and the J gene end by 6 bases; junction bases not matched to a gene: 3. CDR1 and CDR2 (germline): SEHNR, FQNEAQ (reference sequence). The CDR3 loop spans 13 amino acids. The CDR3 region is CASSNDRGNEQFF. In DNA, the CDR3 is TGTGCCAGCAGCAACGACAGGGGCAATGAGCAGTTCTTC.

In its sample, this clonotype was seen a few times. The chain employs TRBV4-3 and TRBJ2-3, with D perhaps TRBD1 or TRBD2 (5 bases each). V was clipped by 0 bases and J by 0 bases, with 7 bases between them. Germline lookup yields CDR1 LGHNA and CDR2 YSLEER. The CDR3 loop spans 15 amino acids. CDR3 sequence: CASSQDRDSTDTQYF. In nucleotides, the CDR3 is TGCGCCAGCAGCCAAGATAGGGACAGCACAGATACGCAGTATTTT.

V and J are TRBV4-2 and TRBJ1-4, with 10 bases identical to TRBD1. Germline V gene lookup returns CDR1 LGHNA and CDR2 YNFKEQ. After removal of 1 base from V and 8 bases from J, the junction contained 4 bases not matched to a gene. The length of the CDR3 is 15 residues. CDR3 in amino acids: CASSQGDRGEEKLFF. The CDR3 DNA reads as TGTGCCAGCAGCCAAGGGGACAGGGGAGAAGAAAAACTGTTTTTT.

The chain employs TRBV6-2 or TRBV6-3 and TRBJ2-7, with 8 nucleotides matching TRBD1. Trimming at V came to 10 bases and at J to 5 bases, leaving 7 bases not matched to a gene. The CDR3 has 12 residues. Per germline, CDR1 MNHEY and CDR2 SVGEGT. CDR3 loop: CATRDRSNEQYF. For the CDR3, the DNA is TGTGCCACCCGGGACAGGTCCAACGAGCAGTACTTC.

There are many counts of this clonotype. V gene TRBV7-3 combines with J gene TRBJ1-1; tentatively, D is TRBD1 (6 bases). This CDR3 has 14 amino acids. V was clipped by 1 base and J by 4 bases, with 10 bases between them. Per the germline V gene, CDR1 is SGHTA and CDR2 is FQGTGA. Written as DNA, the CDR3 is TGTGCCAGCAGCTTAAGCGGGGGCGGCACTGAAGCTTTCTTT. Encoded protein: CASSLSGGGTEAFF.